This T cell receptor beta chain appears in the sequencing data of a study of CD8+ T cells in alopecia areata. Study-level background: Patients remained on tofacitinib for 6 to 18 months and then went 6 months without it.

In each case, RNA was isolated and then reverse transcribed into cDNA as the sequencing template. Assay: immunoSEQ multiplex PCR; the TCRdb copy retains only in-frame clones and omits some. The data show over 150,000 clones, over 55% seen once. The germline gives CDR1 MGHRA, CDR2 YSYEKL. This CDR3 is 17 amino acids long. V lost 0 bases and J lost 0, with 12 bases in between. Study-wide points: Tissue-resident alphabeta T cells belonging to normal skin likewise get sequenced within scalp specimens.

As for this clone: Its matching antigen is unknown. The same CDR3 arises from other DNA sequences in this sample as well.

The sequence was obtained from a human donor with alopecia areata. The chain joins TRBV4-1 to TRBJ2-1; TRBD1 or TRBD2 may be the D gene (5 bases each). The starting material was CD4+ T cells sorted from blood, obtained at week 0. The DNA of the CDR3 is TGCGCCAGCAGCCAAGAACCGGGACGGAGCTCCTACAATGAGCAGTTCTTC. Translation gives CASSQEPGRSSYNEQFF.